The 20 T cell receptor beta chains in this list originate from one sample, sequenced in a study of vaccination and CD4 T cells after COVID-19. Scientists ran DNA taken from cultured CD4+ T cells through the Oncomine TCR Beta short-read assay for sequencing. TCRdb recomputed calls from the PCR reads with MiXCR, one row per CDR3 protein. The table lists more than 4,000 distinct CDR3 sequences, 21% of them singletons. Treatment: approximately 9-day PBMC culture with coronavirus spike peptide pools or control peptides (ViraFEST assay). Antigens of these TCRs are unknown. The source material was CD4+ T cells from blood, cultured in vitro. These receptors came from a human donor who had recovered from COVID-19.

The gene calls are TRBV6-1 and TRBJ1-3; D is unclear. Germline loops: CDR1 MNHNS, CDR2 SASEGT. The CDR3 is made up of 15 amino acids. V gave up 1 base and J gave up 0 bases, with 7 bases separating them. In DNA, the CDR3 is TGTGCCAGCAGTGAAGGGGCAGTCTCTGGAAACACCATATATTTT. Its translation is CASSEGAVSGNTIYF.

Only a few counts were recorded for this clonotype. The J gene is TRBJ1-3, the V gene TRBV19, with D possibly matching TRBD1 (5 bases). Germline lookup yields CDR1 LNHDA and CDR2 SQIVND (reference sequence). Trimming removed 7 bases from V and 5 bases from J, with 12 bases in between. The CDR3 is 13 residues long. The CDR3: CASKRDPRNTIYF. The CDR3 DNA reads TGTGCCAGTAAAAGGGACCCACGAAACACCATATATTTT.

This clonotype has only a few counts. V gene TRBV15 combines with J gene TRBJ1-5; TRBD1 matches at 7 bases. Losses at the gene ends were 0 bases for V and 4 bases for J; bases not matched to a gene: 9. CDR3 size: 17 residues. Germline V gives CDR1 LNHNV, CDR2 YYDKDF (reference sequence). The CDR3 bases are TGTGCCACCAGCAGAGATTTGAACAGGGGACTTAATCAGCCCCAGCATTTT. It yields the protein CATSRDLNRGLNQPQHF.

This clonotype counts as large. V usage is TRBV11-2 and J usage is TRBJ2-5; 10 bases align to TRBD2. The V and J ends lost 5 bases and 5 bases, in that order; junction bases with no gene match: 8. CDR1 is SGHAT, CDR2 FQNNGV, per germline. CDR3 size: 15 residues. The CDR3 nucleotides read TGTGCCAGCAGCCCAGGGGGGACTAGCGTTGAGACCCAGTACTTC. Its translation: CASSPGGTSVETQYF.

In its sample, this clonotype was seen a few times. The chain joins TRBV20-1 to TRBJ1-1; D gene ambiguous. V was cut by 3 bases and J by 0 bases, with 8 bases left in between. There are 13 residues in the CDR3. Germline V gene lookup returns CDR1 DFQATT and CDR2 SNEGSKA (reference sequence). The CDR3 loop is CSASGRLNTEAFF. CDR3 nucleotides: TGCAGTGCTAGCGGCCGGTTGAACACTGAAGCTTTCTTT.

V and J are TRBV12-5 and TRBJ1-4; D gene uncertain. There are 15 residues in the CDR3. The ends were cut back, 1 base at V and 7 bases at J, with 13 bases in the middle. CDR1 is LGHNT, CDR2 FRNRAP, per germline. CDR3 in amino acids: CASGLGSGWSEKLFF. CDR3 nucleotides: TGTGCTAGTGGTTTGGGGTCCGGGTGGAGTGAAAAACTGTTTTTT.

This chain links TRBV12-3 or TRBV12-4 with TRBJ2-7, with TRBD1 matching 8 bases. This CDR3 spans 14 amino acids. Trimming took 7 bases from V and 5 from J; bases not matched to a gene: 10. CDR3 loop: CASTFGQGFNEQYF. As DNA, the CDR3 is TGTGCCAGCACCTTCGGACAGGGATTCAACGAGCAGTACTTC.

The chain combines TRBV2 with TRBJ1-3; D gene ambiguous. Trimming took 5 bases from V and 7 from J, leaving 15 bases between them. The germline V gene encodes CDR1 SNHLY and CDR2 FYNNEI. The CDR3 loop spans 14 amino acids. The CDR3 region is CASSPGSLGNTIYF. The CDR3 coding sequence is TGTGCCAGCAGTCCCGGGTCGCTGGGGAACACCATATATTTT.

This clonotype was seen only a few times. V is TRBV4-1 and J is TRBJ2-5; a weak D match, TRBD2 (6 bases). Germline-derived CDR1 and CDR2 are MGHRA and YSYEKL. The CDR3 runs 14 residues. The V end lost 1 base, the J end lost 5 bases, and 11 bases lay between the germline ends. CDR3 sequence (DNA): TGCGCCAGCAGCCAAGGCACTAGCCGGGAGACCCAGTACTTC. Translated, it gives CASSQGTSRETQYF.

The CDR3 region has the DNA TGTGCCAGCAGCGTTTCCTACGAGCAGTACTTC. It translates to CASSVSYEQYF. The J gene is TRBJ2-7, the V gene TRBV11-2; D is ambiguous. The CDR3 is 11 amino acids. V lost 5 bases to trimming and J lost 1 base, with 3 bases between them. From germline, CDR1 is SGHAT and CDR2 FQNNGV.

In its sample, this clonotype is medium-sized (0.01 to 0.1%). CDR3 DNA sequence: TGCAGTGCTTGGACAGGGGCGGGTGGCAATCAGCCCCAGCATTTT. Amino acid sequence: CSAWTGAGGNQPQHF. The chain carries TRBV20-1 and TRBJ1-5, with 9 bases matching TRBD1. Germline V gene sequence: CDR1 DFQATT, CDR2 SNEGSKA (reference sequence). The J segment lost 2 bases and the V segment lost 5 bases, leaving 7 bases of the junction unmatched. This CDR3 is built from 15 residues.

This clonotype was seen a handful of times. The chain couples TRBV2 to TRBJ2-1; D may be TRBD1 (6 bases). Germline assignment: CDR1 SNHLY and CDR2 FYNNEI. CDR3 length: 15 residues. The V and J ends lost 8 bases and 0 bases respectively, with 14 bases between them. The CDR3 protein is CASVGTGSSYNEQFF. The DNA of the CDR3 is TGTGCCAGCGTAGGAACAGGGAGCTCCTACAATGAGCAGTTCTTC.

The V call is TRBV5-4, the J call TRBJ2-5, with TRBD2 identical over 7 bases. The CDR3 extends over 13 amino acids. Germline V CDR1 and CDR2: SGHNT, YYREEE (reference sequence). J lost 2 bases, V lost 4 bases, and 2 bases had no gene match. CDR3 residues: CASSRGLQETQYF. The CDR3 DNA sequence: TGTGCCAGCAGCCGGGGACTACAAGAGACCCAGTACTTC.

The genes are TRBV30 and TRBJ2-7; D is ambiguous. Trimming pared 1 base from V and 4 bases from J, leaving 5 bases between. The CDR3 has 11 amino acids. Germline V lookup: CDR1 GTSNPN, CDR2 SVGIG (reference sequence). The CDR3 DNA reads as TGTGCCTGGAGTGGGCAATACGAGCAGTACTTC. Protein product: CAWSGQYEQYF.

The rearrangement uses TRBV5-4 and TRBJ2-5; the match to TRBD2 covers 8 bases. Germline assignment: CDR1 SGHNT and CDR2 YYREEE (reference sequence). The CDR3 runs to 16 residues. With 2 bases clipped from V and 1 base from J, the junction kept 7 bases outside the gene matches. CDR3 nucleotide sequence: TGTGCCAGCAGCTTAGGGGTACTAGCGGTCCAAGAGACCCAGTACTTC. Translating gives CASSLGVLAVQETQYF.

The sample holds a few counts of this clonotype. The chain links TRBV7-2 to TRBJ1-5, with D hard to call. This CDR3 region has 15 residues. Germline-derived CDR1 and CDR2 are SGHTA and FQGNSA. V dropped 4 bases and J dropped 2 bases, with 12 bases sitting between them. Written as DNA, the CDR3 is TGTGCCAGCAGCTCCAGGACTGGTGGCAATCAGCCCCAGCATTTT. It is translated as CASSSRTGGNQPQHF.

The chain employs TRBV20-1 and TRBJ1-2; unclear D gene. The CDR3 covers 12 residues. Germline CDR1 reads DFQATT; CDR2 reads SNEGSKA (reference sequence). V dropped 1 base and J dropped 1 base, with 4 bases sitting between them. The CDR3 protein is CSARVSNYGYTF. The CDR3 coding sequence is TGCAGTGCTAGAGTCAGTAACTATGGCTACACCTTC.

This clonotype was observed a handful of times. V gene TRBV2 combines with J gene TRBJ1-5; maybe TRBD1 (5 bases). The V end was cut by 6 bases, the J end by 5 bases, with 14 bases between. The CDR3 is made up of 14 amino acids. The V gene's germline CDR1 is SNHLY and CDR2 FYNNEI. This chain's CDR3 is CASRGDGRDQPQHF. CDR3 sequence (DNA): TGTGCCAGCAGGGGGGACGGTAGGGATCAGCCCCAGCATTTT.

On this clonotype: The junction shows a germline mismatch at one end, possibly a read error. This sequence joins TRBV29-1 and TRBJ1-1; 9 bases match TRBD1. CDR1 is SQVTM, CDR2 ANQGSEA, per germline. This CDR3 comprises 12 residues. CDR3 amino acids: CSLDRGGTEAFF. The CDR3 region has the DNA TGCAGCCTTGACAGGGGGGGCACTGAAGCTTTCTTT.

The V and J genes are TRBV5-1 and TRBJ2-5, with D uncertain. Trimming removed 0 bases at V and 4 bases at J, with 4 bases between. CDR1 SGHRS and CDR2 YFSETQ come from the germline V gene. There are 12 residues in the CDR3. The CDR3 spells CASSLGSETQYF. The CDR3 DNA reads TGCGCCAGCAGCTTGGGTTCAGAGACCCAGTACTTC.